Below, 13 T cell receptor beta chains from the same sample are listed, as sequenced in a study of human T cells and chemical hapten exposure. Using its own MiXCR run on the RACE reads, TCRdb lists one record per CDR3 protein. The sample includes fewer than 85,000 distinct CDR3 sequences, roughly 10% seen only once; the top ten take roughly 2.5%. Time point here: patch test 2, 6 weeks after DPC sensitization. The treatment: therapeutic diphenylcyclopropenone sensitization with weekly scalp DPC. This specimen consisted of whole blood, obtained in connection with sensitization to the hapten diphenylcyclopropenone (DPC). These receptors were taken from a woman between 25 and 40 years old with alopecia areata. Some clones in this sample may be carry-over from other donors' samples.

This clonotype occurred once. The genes are TRBV2 and TRBJ2-7; 11 bases line up with TRBD2. The V and J ends lost 2 bases and 6 bases, in that order; junction bases with no gene match: 6. The germline V gene has CDR1 SNHLY and CDR2 FYNNEI. This CDR3 has 15 amino acids. The DNA for the CDR3 is TGTGCCAGCAGTGAAAGAACTAGCGGGGGAGGCGAGCAGTACTTC. This encodes CASSERTSGGGEQYF.

This clonotype was seen at least ten times. The CDR3 coding sequence is TGTGCCAGCAGATTATATAACGGGCAAGAGACCCAGTACTTC. Protein product: CASRLYNGQETQYF. The chain uses TRBV6-5 and TRBJ2-5; D is undetermined. The CDR3 spans 14 residues. Trimming took 6 bases from V and 2 from J, leaving 13 bases between them. Germline assignment: CDR1 MNHEY and CDR2 SVGAGI.

This clonotype was seen ten or more times. The chain is built from TRBV3-1 and TRBJ2-2; a possible D gene is TRBD2 (5 bases). The germline CDR1 and CDR2 sequences are LGHDT and YNNKEL (reference sequence). The V and J ends lost 0 bases and 7 bases respectively, with 15 bases between them. The CDR3 spans 16 residues. The CDR3 reads CASSQDLARAVGELFF. Here the CDR3 DNA reads TGTGCCAGCAGCCAAGACCTAGCTAGAGCCGTCGGGGAGCTGTTTTTT.

This clonotype showed up many times. The chain uses TRBV10-2 and TRBJ2-1; D is perhaps TRBD1 (5 bases). Trimming left V 8 bases short and J 8 bases short, with 19 bases between. The CDR3 has 14 amino acids. Per the germline V gene, CDR1 is WSHSY and CDR2 is SAAADI. CDR3 protein: CASLAGAQHDEQFF. CDR3 nucleotide sequence: TGCGCCAGCCTCGCTGGGGCCCAGCACGATGAGCAGTTCTTC.

This clonotype was observed a few times. The chain employs TRBV4-1 and TRBJ2-1, with 7 bases matching TRBD1. Germline loops: CDR1 MGHRA, CDR2 YSYEKL. This CDR3 contains 16 residues. Trimming removed 8 bases from V and 6 bases from J; junction bases left unmatched: 16. CDR3 protein: CASVGVRQGRGNEQFF. The CDR3 DNA sequence: TGCGCCAGCGTAGGGGTGAGACAGGGTAGGGGCAATGAGCAGTTCTTC.

This clonotype was detected ten times or more. V and J are TRBV18 and TRBJ2-1, with no clear D. The CDR3 extends over 13 amino acids. Between the trimmed V and J ends, which lost 3 bases and 5 bases, there was a span of 8 bases. In germline, CDR1 is KGHSH, CDR2 LQKENI. DNA for the CDR3: TGTGCCAGCTCACCCCATAATGACAATGAGCAGTTCTTC. It encodes CASSPHNDNEQFF.

This clonotype was observed at least ten times. This chain links TRBV20-1 with TRBJ1-1; 7 bases align to TRBD1. V lost 1 base, J lost 4 bases, and 6 bases stayed unmatched. This CDR3 is 14 amino acids long. Germline CDR1 is DFQATT and CDR2 is SNEGSKA (reference sequence). This chain's CDR3 is CSARARGIGTEAFF. CDR3 DNA sequence: TGCAGTGCTAGAGCCAGGGGGATTGGCACTGAAGCTTTCTTT.

This clonotype was observed at least ten times. The chain joins TRBV7-9 to TRBJ2-5; possible D gene TRBD1, 6 bases. The CDR3 is 12 residues long. Trimming removed 6 bases at V and 4 bases at J, with 9 bases between. CDR1 and CDR2 from the germline V gene are SEHNR and FQNEAQ (reference sequence). DNA for the CDR3: TGTGCCAGCAGAGGGGGTATAGAGACCCAGTACTTC. Encoded protein: CASRGGIETQYF.

V and J are TRBV20-1 and TRBJ2-3; perhaps TRBD2 as D (5 bases). The CDR3 is made up of 14 amino acids. V lost 5 bases to trimming and J lost 0 bases, with 12 bases between them. The V gene's germline CDR1 is DFQATT and CDR2 SNEGSKA (reference sequence). The CDR3 region is CSAPRGTSTDTQYF. The CDR3 DNA sequence: TGCAGTGCTCCCCGGGGAACTAGCACAGATACGCAGTATTTT.

This clonotype was counted ten times or more. The chain recombines TRBV7-8 with TRBJ2-7; D uncertain. The CDR3 loop spans 11 amino acids. Germline assignment: CDR1 SGHVS and CDR2 FQNEAQ. V lost 4 bases and J lost 2, with 3 bases in between. CDR3: CASSYTYEQYF. In nucleotides, the CDR3 is TGTGCCAGCAGCTACACCTACGAGCAGTACTTC.

This clonotype has ten or more counts. This sequence joins TRBV7-2 and TRBJ2-3, with TRBD2 identical over 13 bases. CDR1 is SGHTA and CDR2 is FQGNSA in the germline V gene. V dropped 5 bases and J dropped 2; count of bases not matched to a gene: 4. The CDR3 has 16 residues. The CDR3 protein is CASSRTSGGTTDTQYF. Written as DNA, the CDR3 is TGTGCCAGCAGCCGGACTAGCGGGGGAACCACAGATACGCAGTATTTT. The full variable domain, with the rest looked up from reference TRBV7-2 and TRBJ2-3, is GAGVSQSPSNKVTEKGKDVELRCDPISGHTALYWYRQSLGQGLEFLIYFQGNSAPDKSGLPSDRFSAERTGGSVSTLTIQRTQQEDSAVYLCASSRTSGGTTDTQYFGPGTRLTVL.

This clonotype was seen ten or more times. The CDR3 DNA reads as TGTGCCAGCAGCCCGTGGGGGAGGGATTCACCCCTCCACTTT. Residues: CASSPWGRDSPLHF. J is TRBJ1-6 and V is TRBV7-2; perhaps TRBD1 as D (5 bases). The V end lost 5 bases, the J end lost 8 bases, and 13 bases lay between the germline ends. Germline CDR1 reads SGHTA; CDR2 reads FQGNSA. The CDR3 runs 14 residues. Full variable domain (remainder filled in from reference TRBV7-2 and TRBJ1-6): GAGVSQSPSNKVTEKGKDVELRCDPISGHTALYWYRQSLGQGLEFLIYFQGNSAPDKSGLPSDRFSAERTGGSVSTLTIQRTQQEDSAVYLCASSPWGRDSPLHFGNGTRLTVT.

The sample holds a few counts of this clonotype. V is TRBV10-3 and J is TRBJ1-1; D ambiguous. Germline CDR1 ENHRY, CDR2 SYGVKD. The CDR3 sequence is 14 residues long. The V gene lost 3 bases and the J gene lost 6 bases, with 14 bases spanning the gap. The CDR3 coding sequence is TGTGCCATCAGTGACTGGGAGGTTAATTCTGAAGCTTTCTTT. Encoded protein: CAISDWEVNSEAFF.